The clone carrying this TCR beta chain was seen a few times. These data belong to a study of T-cell memory formation after mild COVID-19. Each CDR3 protein gets one entry after TCRdb re-called the 5' RACE reads with MiXCR. The sample holds around 200,000 distinct CDR3 sequences, about 11% seen once. CDR3 size: 15 residues. Germline loops: CDR1 DFQATT, CDR2 SNEGSKA (reference sequence). The V and J ends lost 0 bases and 7 bases, in that order; junction bases with no gene match: 9. The chain joins TRBV20-1 to TRBJ1-1; 9 nucleotides agree with TRBD1. The TCR was taken from a man aged 18 to 29 who had mild COVID-19 (a few samples of this study predate the infection). Cell type and time point are not known. Specimen: PBMCs or a T cell subset sorted from them (not recorded which). The CDR3 sequence is CSARDLRQGVDEAFF. The CDR3 bases are TGCAGTGCTAGAGATCTACGACAGGGGGTAGATGAAGCTTTCTTT.